Below, 25 T cell receptor beta chains from the same sample are listed, as sequenced in a study of control samples from healthy donors and cancer patients. Profiled with immunoSEQ multiplex PCR; TCRdb holds only in-frame clones, not every one. The sample records some 79,000 clones, approximately 93% being singletons. The sequenced material came from PBMCs. These receptors were taken from a woman aged 40 to 50 with lung cancer.

This clone showed up just once. The chain uses TRBV5-4 and TRBJ1-1; D is perhaps TRBD1 (5 bases). V dropped 2 bases and J dropped 14 bases, with 19 bases sitting between them. This CDR3 has 13 residues. Per the germline V gene, CDR1 is SGHNT and CDR2 is YYREEE (reference sequence). CDR3 DNA: TGTGCCAGCAGCTTATCTTTGCAGACAGTTGTCTTCTTT. As protein: CASSLSLQTVVFF.

This rearrangement joins TRBV18 to TRBJ2-7; D may be TRBD1 (5 bases). Trimming left V 6 bases short and J 3 bases short, with 15 bases between. This CDR3 has 14 residues. Germline loops: CDR1 KGHSH, CDR2 LQKENI. The CDR3 coding sequence is TGTGCCAGCTCCAAATCGACAGATAACTACGAGCAGTACTTC. Amino acid sequence: CASSKSTDNYEQYF.

This chain links TRBV20-1 with TRBJ2-1, with D possibly matching TRBD1 (5 bases). This CDR3 has 11 amino acids. From germline, CDR1 is DFQATT and CDR2 SNEGSKA (reference sequence). V was cut by 6 bases and J by 9 bases, with 12 bases left in between. The CDR3 nucleotides read TGCAGTGCCCCAGGGCTAGGTGAGCAGTTCTTC. Encoded protein: CSAPGLGEQFF.

This sequence joins TRBV27 and TRBJ2-1; D unresolved. Trimming removed 6 bases from V and 0 bases from J, with 12 bases in between. Germline CDR1 reads MNHEY; CDR2 reads SMNVEV (reference sequence). The CDR3 runs to 15 residues. The CDR3 here is CASSPPPGSYNEQFF. The DNA for the CDR3 is TGTGCCAGCAGCCCTCCCCCGGGCTCCTACAATGAGCAGTTCTTC.

The V gene is TRBV3-1 (or the pseudogene TRBV3-2), the J gene TRBJ1-2; D is unclear. In germline, CDR1 is LGHDT, CDR2 YNNKEL (reference sequence). The CDR3 spans 13 residues. CDR3 DNA sequence: TGTGCTACAACCCCCGGTCCCCTCTATGGCTACACCTTC. Its translation is CATTPGPLYGYTF.

This rearrangement joins TRBV7-9 to TRBJ1-1; a possible D gene is TRBD1 (5 bases). V shed 1 base and J shed 5 bases, with 8 bases lying between them. This CDR3 has 13 amino acids. Germline lookup yields CDR1 SEHNR and CDR2 FQNEAQ (reference sequence). The CDR3 reads CASSLGGKTEAFF. Written as DNA, the CDR3 is TGTGCCAGCAGCTTAGGGGGGAAGACTGAAGCTTTCTTT.

The chain is built from TRBV10-3 and TRBJ1-6; D may be TRBD1 (5 bases). V lost 4 bases to trimming and J lost 8 bases, with 12 bases between them. The CDR3 totals 14 residues. CDR1 is ENHRY and CDR2 is SYGVKD in the germline V gene. CDR3 in amino acids: CAISGGGTDSPLHF. The CDR3 nucleotides are TGTGCCATCAGTGGTGGTGGGACGGATTCACCCCTCCACTTT.

This chain joins TRBV19 and TRBJ2-5; D is perhaps TRBD2 (6 bases). Trimming stripped 8 bases from V and 4 bases from J, with 11 bases between. Germline V gene data show CDR1 as LNHDA and CDR2 as SQIVND (reference sequence). This CDR3 contains 12 residues. The CDR3 nucleotides are TGTGCCAGTTGCGGGGTGGGAGAGACCCAGTACTTC. Amino acids: CASCGVGETQYF.

The V gene is TRBV4-1, the J gene TRBJ1-5; weak D call: TRBD1 (5 bases). The CDR3 runs 17 residues. Trimming took 1 base from V and 5 from J, leaving 18 bases between them. Germline CDR1 is MGHRA and CDR2 is YSYEKL. The CDR3 reads CASSQVVGAKNHQPQHF. DNA for the CDR3: TGCGCCAGCAGCCAAGTTGTAGGGGCCAAAAATCATCAGCCCCAGCATTTT.

V and J are TRBV7-6 and TRBJ1-1; TRBD1 is a possible D gene (5 bases). Trimming took 4 bases from V and 4 from J, leaving 10 bases between them. CDR1 is SGHVS, CDR2 FNYEAQ, per germline. This CDR3 is 13 amino acids long. CDR3 loop: CASSSGDITEAFF. CDR3 DNA sequence: TGTGCCAGCAGCTCGGGGGATATCACTGAAGCTTTCTTT.

The gene calls are TRBV2 and TRBJ1-2; 9 positions agree with TRBD1. J gave up 8 bases and V 4 bases, and 11 bases lay outside the gene matches. Germline assignment: CDR1 SNHLY and CDR2 FYNNEI. This CDR3 has 15 residues. The CDR3 DNA follows: TGTGCCAGCAGTGTAACCCTGACAGGGGGTGGGGGCTACACCTTC. Translated: CASSVTLTGGGGYTF.

V is TRBV28 and J is TRBJ1-2; no clear D gene. This CDR3 has 13 residues. Deletions cut 3 bases from V and 4 bases from J, with 9 bases between. Germline values: CDR1 MDHEN, CDR2 SYDVKM. CDR3 loop: CASSFATFYGYTF. CDR3 DNA: TGTGCCAGCAGTTTCGCCACCTTCTATGGCTACACCTTC.

This chain connects TRBV25-1 to TRBJ2-7; D is unclear. This CDR3 contains 14 residues. Germline-derived CDR1 and CDR2 are MGHDK and SYGVNS. Trimming removed 1 base from V and 7 bases from J, with 14 bases in between. CDR3: CASSESPGRPEQYF. The CDR3 DNA is TGTGCCAGCAGTGAATCCCCCGGACGGCCTGAGCAGTACTTC.

The chain carries TRBV2 and TRBJ1-3; D gene uncertain. The CDR3 contains 13 residues. Trimming took 3 bases from V and 8 from J, leaving 11 bases between them. Per the germline V gene, CDR1 is SNHLY and CDR2 is FYNNEI. DNA of the CDR3: TGTGCCAGCAGTGAGACGGTCCAGGACACCATATATTTT. Its translation: CASSETVQDTIYF.

This chain connects TRBV5-1 to TRBJ1-5; 8 bases are a match to TRBD1. The CDR3 runs 14 residues. CDR1 and CDR2 (germline): SGHRS, YFSETQ. V gave up 2 bases and J gave up 7 bases; unmatched junction bases: 5. Here the CDR3 DNA reads TGCGCCAGCAGCTTAGGACAGGGCCAACAGCCCCAGCATTTT. Its translation is CASSLGQGQQPQHF. The full variable domain, in which reference TRBV5-1 and TRBJ1-5 provide the parts outside the CDR3, is KAGVTQTPRYLIKTRGQQVTLSCSPISGHRSVSWYQQTPGQGLQFLFEYFSETQRNKGNFPGRFSGRQFSNSRSEMNVSTLELGDSALYLCASSLGQGQQPQHFGDGTRLSIL.

This clone was detected once. The rearrangement joins TRBV30 to TRBJ2-7; D is uncertain. V lost 0 bases, J lost 3 bases, and 6 bases lay in between. The CDR3 runs to 12 residues. Looked up from germline, CDR1 is GTSNPN and CDR2 is SVGIG (reference sequence). CDR3 protein: CAWSVVGYEQYF. The CDR3 bases are TGTGCCTGGAGTGTAGTGGGCTACGAGCAGTACTTC.

V gene TRBV6-1 combines with J gene TRBJ2-3; 9 nucleotides line up with TRBD2. This CDR3 is 15 amino acids long. V lost 2 bases, J lost 4 bases, and 4 bases stayed unmatched. Germline V gene sequence: CDR1 MNHNS, CDR2 SASEGT. The CDR3 nucleotides read TGTGCCAGCAGTGAAATAGCGGGGGTGGCAGATACGCAGTATTTT. It is translated as CASSEIAGVADTQYF.

The genes are TRBV6-5 and TRBJ1-2; possible D gene TRBD1, 6 bases. The germline V and J ends were trimmed by 5 bases and 2 bases, with 15 bases remaining between them. Per the germline V gene, CDR1 is MNHEY and CDR2 is SVGAGI. This CDR3 spans 15 amino acids. CDR3 sequence reads: CASSHPRGGNYGYTF. The CDR3 coding sequence is TGTGCCAGCAGTCATCCCAGGGGCGGGAACTATGGCTACACCTTC.

This rearrangement joins TRBV6-4 to TRBJ2-7; D is possibly TRBD1 or TRBD2 (5 bases each). The CDR3 length is 14 residues. Germline CDR1 and CDR2: MRHNA and SNTAGT. With 6 bases removed from V and 0 bases from J, the gap between germline ends came to 12 bases. The chain's CDR3 is CASREGDHSYEQYF. CDR3 coding DNA: TGTGCCAGCAGGGAAGGGGACCACTCCTACGAGCAGTACTTC.

V usage is TRBV6-5 and J usage is TRBJ2-3; D is ambiguous. Looked up from germline, CDR1 is MNHEY and CDR2 is SVGAGI. The CDR3 has 15 residues. V was clipped by 2 bases and J by 0 bases, with 9 bases between them. CDR3 residues: CASSYQSASTDTQYF. The CDR3 DNA sequence: TGTGCCAGCAGTTACCAGTCGGCTAGCACAGATACGCAGTATTTT.

The chain has TRBV5-5 and TRBJ2-2; D is undetermined. Germline V lookup: CDR1 SGHKS, CDR2 YYEKEE (reference sequence). This CDR3 has 15 residues. V was pared by 4 bases and J by 6 bases, with 16 bases between. As DNA, the CDR3 is TGTGCCAGCAGCCAAATTACGACCGGCCCCGGGGAGCTGTTTTTT. This translates into CASSQITTGPGELFF.

The V call is TRBV19, the J call TRBJ2-4, with TRBD1 identical over 9 bases. This CDR3 is 15 amino acids long. The V gene's germline CDR1 is LNHDA and CDR2 SQIVND (reference sequence). J was trimmed by 6 bases and V by 6 bases; bases with no gene match: 9. The chain's CDR3 is CASSYRGREGNIQYF. The CDR3 DNA reads TGTGCCAGTAGCTACAGGGGGCGCGAAGGAAACATTCAGTACTTC.

V is TRBV5-4 and J is TRBJ2-1; TRBD1 matches 10 bases. J lost 4 bases, V lost 0 bases, and 1 base had no gene match. The CDR3 contains 15 residues. CDR1 SGHNT and CDR2 YYREEE come from the germline V gene (reference sequence). In DNA, the CDR3 is TGTGCCAGCAGCTTGGGGGACAGGGGTTACAATGAGCAGTTCTTC. This gives the protein CASSLGDRGYNEQFF.

The rearrangement joins TRBV5-6 to TRBJ1-2; D not certain. Germline V gene sequence: CDR1 SGHDT, CDR2 YYEEEE. There are 13 residues in the CDR3. Trimming removed 2 bases at V and 4 bases at J, with 9 bases between. The CDR3 loop is CASSFGRSYGYTF. In nucleotides, the CDR3 is TGTGCCAGCAGCTTCGGACGGAGCTATGGCTACACCTTC.

V gene TRBV27 combines with J gene TRBJ2-6; D remains ambiguous. The CDR3 has 14 residues. With 2 bases removed from V and 6 bases from J, the gap between germline ends came to 8 bases. Germline-derived CDR1 and CDR2 are MNHEY and SMNVEV (reference sequence). The CDR3 sequence: CASSLTEEANVLTF. The CDR3 region has the DNA TGTGCCAGCAGTTTAACCGAGGAGGCCAACGTCCTGACTTTC. The variable domain in full, completed from reference TRBV27 and TRBJ2-6, reads EAQVTQNPRYLITVTGKKLTVTCSQNMNHEYMSWYRQDPGLGLRQIYYSMNVEVTDKGDVPEGYKVSRKEKRNFPLILESPSPNQTSLYFCASSLTEEANVLTFGAGSRLTVL.